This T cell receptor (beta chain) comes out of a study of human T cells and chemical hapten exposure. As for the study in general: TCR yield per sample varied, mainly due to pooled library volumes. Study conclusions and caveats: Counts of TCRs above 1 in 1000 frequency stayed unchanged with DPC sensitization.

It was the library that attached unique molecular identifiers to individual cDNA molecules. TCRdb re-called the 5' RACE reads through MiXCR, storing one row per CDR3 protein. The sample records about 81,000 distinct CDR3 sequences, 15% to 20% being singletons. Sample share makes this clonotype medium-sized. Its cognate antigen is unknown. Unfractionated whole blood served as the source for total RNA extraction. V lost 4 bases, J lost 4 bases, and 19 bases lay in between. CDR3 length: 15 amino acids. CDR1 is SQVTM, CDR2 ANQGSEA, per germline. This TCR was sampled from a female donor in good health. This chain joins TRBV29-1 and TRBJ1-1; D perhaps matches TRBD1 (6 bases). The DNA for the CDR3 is TGCAGCGTTGCTTGGGGCCAGGGGCCGGGCACTGAAGCTTTCTTT. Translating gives CSVAWGQGPGTEAFF. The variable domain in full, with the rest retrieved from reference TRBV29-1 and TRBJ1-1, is SAVISQKPSRDICQRGTSLTIQCQVDSQVTMMFWYRQQPGQSLTLIATANQGSEATYESGFVIDKFPISRPNLTFSTLTVSNMSPEDSSIYLCSVAWGQGPGTEAFFGQGTRLTVV.